This TCR beta chain was retrieved from a study of T cells after yellow fever vaccination (dated by TCRdb to between 2017 and 2020). As for the study more broadly: The SMART-Seq v4 Ultra Low Input RNA kit was used to prepare libraries from fractions with low cell numbers. Bulk TCR alpha and beta repertoires were sequenced longitudinally to track T-cell clones before and after primary and booster YFV17D yellow fever vaccination. Bulk PBMC replicates and cell subsets were isolated from blood drawn at multiple timepoints before and after both primary and secondary immunization. Two healthy male donors, one aged 18 to 30 and one aged 30 to 40 years, were included in the cohort. Summary of the overall study and its limitations: A small fraction of clonotypes showed up in both the CD4 and CD8 compartments, probably as a result of convergent recombination. Because the study included only a couple of donors, the extent to which the findings can be generalized is limited. Computational filtering was required because FACS-sorted repertoires could contain abundant contaminating clonotypes from the bulk population. After the booster, most clones that had expanded after primary vaccination were detected again (roughly 95% of CD4 and around nine tenths of CD8), suggesting broad maintenance of memory. Compared with the primary T-cell response, the secondary T-cell response was weaker but faster, peaking on day 5 rather than day 15.

TCR cDNA was synthesized by 5'RACE template switching, which introduced a universal primer site and unique molecular identifiers. Priming for cDNA synthesis came from both the TCR alpha and TCR beta constant segments. Library amplification involved two PCR steps, and the second step added sample barcodes and sequencing adapters. Sequencing of libraries was performed on Illumina HiSeq 2500 (2x100 bp) or NovaSeq (2x150 bp). Turning to the authors' computational methods: Demultiplexing of reads and collapsing into UMI consensus sequences were performed with MIGEC, and V(D)J alignment was carried out with MiXCR. Using edgeR on replicate PBMC samples, clonotypes were called vaccine-responding if FDR was below 0.01 and the log2 fold change was above 5 up to day 15. Each bulk clonotype was labeled CD4 or CD8 based on which sequenced repertoire, CD4 or CD8, contained the clonotype at higher abundance. The public reads were reanalyzed by TCRdb: fastp trimming at Q25, MiXCR alignment, in-frame beta chains only. Identical CDR3 protein sequences are pooled into one entry, listed with their most common genes and DNA. TCRdb's processing, not the authors' own work, is the source of the V and J calls. The sample records a few hundred thousand distinct CDR3 sequences, around 6.8% of which are singletons. Around 17% of the sample is taken by the ten largest.

A note on this clonotype: Its specific antigen is unknown. No base quality values were provided; no much bigger clone lies one nucleotide off.

Based on the germline V gene (reference sequence), the CDR1 and CDR2 sequences are LNHNV and YYDKDF. Here V drops 3 bases and J drops 1 base, and the junction holds 8 bases not matched to any gene. The CDR3 contains 17 residues, cysteine and phenylalanine counted. The DNA shown is the 51-base CDR3, in frame from base 1. Interpreted using the paper, the treatment or condition label stands for: live attenuated yellow fever vaccine strain. Two biological replicates of bulk PBMCs were collected at each blood-draw timepoint. A standard Ficoll-Paque protocol was used to isolate PBMCs from peripheral blood. TriZol was used to extract RNA from bulk PBMCs, CD4 and CD8 fractions, and dextramer-positive and dextramer-negative fractions.

The specimen was PBMCs, collected approximately 40 days after the first yellow fever vaccination. The TCR sequence derives from a man between 18 and 29 years old who received the YFV17D yellow fever vaccine. Recombination joined TRBV15 with TRBJ2-1, with TRBD1 matching 8 junction bases. The DNA sequence follows: TGTGCCACCAGCAGGGCCTTTGGGACAGGTTCCTACAATGAGCAGTTCTTC. This is translated as CATSRAFGTGSYNEQFF.